This TCR beta chain was sequenced during a study of cytomegalovirus exposure and HLA in healthy donors. PCR was performed using 60 Vbeta and 13 Jbeta primers. The table came from immunoSEQ multiplex PCR; TCRdb's copy has only in-frame clones and leaves some out. There are 220,000 or so clones in the sample; around 73% occur only once, and over 3.5% lies in the top ten. The CDR3 is 15 amino acids. The clonotype comes from a male donor in good health and CMV-seronegative. The chain links TRBV21-1 to TRBJ1-2; TRBD1, the table's D call, was not compared with the DNA. TRBV21-1 is reported as a pseudogene. The sequencing input was PBMCs. CDR3 DNA: TGTGCCAGCAGCTCGCTGGACAGGGGCGCGTATGGCTACACCTTC. It is translated as CASSSLDRGAYGYTF.